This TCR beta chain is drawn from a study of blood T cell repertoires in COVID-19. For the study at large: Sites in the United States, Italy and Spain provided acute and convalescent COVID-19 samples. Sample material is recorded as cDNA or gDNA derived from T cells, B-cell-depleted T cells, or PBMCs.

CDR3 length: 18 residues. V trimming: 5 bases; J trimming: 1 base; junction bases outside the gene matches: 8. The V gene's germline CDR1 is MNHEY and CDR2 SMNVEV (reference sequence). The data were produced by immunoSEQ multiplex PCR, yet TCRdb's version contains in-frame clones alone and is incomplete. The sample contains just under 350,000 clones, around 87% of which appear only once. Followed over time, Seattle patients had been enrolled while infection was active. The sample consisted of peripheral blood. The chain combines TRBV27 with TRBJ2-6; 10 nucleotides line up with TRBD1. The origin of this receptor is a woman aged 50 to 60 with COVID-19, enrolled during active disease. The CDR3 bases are TGTGCCAGCAGTGCCCCGGGACAGGGGTTTTCTGGGGCCAACGTCCTGACTTTC. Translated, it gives CASSAPGQGFSGANVLTF.